This TCR beta chain was sequenced in a study of early T cells in non-severe SARS-CoV-2 infection. TCRdb ran MiXCR on the 5' RACE reads and lists one entry per CDR3 protein. The data contain some 57,000 distinct CDR3 sequences, roughly 13% of them singletons. This clonotype was recorded many times. This CDR3 region has 17 residues. Germline V gives CDR1 SGDLS, CDR2 YYNGEE. Trimming stripped 4 bases from V and 4 bases from J, with 18 bases between. J is TRBJ2-6 and V is TRBV9; D not resolved. Sequencing input: whole blood. The source is an adult who was a healthcare worker with PCR-confirmed SARS-CoV-2 infection or an uninfected control (not recorded which). DNA for the CDR3: TGTGCCAGCAGCCCCCCCTCTGGGAAGCCCGGGGCCAACGTCCTGACTTTC. Amino acids: CASSPPSGKPGANVLTF.